The sequence of this TCR beta chain was determined in a study of blood T cell repertoires in COVID-19. At the level of the study: The United States, Italy and Spain provided the acute and convalescent COVID-19 samples.

Authors' processing steps: For nucleated cells, counts were estimated from reference gene primer amplification. The data were produced by immunoSEQ multiplex PCR, yet TCRdb's version contains in-frame clones alone and is incomplete. The V and J calls and clone size come from that table; D and trimming were worked out from the DNA. The repertoire holds 95,000 to 110,000 clones, with nearly 90% as singletons. CDR3 length: 14 residues. From germline, CDR1 is MNHNS and CDR2 SASEGT. The ends were cut back, 2 bases at V and 8 bases at J, with 10 bases in the middle. The sequenced sample was peripheral blood. V and J are TRBV6-1 and TRBJ1-6, with a weak D call TRBD1 (6 bases). The clonotype originates from a man aged 50 or older in a cohort sampled during active COVID-19. The CDR3 DNA sequence: TGTGCCAGCAGTGAAAGGGGGGGATATTCACCCCTCCACTTT. This codes for CASSERGGYSPLHF.